This T cell receptor beta chain was sequenced in a study of post-analysis software for immune sequencing data. Study-wide results and caveats: Roughly five TRBV segments appeared more often in patients than in controls, and TRBV5-6, TRBV5-1 and TRBV20-1 were among these.

Per germline, CDR1 DFQATT and CDR2 SNEGSKA (reference sequence). Trimming pared 1 base from V and 6 bases from J, leaving 12 bases between. CDR3 length equals 13 residues. With respect to this clonotype: Antigen specificity is unknown.

Unique molecular identifiers were built into the TCR beta cDNA libraries. TCRdb itself ran the PCR reads through MiXCR, one entry per CDR3 protein. The table shows about 540,000 distinct CDR3 sequences, with 34% occurring only once. Sequencing used blood. The TCR comes from a girl aged 2 to 17 with multiple sclerosis. The chain is built from TRBV20-1 and TRBJ1-1; D uncertain. The CDR3 is CSARVWGSAEAFF. The CDR3 DNA follows: TGCAGTGCTAGAGTCTGGGGATCGGCTGAAGCTTTCTTT.